Below are 16 T cell receptor beta chains sequenced from a single sample in a study of identical twins (dated by TCRdb to about 2016). Preparation of the library involved 5' RACE. Reads for this sample came from an Illumina HiSeq 2000. TCRdb applied fastp at Q25 and MiXCR to the public reads, then kept only in-frame beta chains. When rows share a CDR3 protein, they turn into one entry using the most common DNA and genes. The sample table shows roughly 720,000 distinct CDR3 sequences, and about 20% are seen once. Of the sample, less than 15% is held by the ten largest clones. This sample also belongs to another study, concerning T cells expressing NK-cell markers.

The sample comprised PBMCs. These receptors were collected from a woman under 30 in good health.

This clonotype was picked up a small number of times. The V gene is TRBV7-9, the J gene TRBJ2-7; tentatively, D is TRBD2 (6 bases). V was cut by 2 bases and J by 5 bases, with 13 bases left in between. The CDR3 spans 14 residues. Germline V gene sequence: CDR1 SEHNR, CDR2 FQNEAQ (reference sequence). CDR3 DNA: TGTGCCAGCAGCTTATCCCAGGGACTGGACGAGCAGTACTTC. Its translation: CASSLSQGLDEQYF.

The sample holds a few counts of this clonotype. One end of the junction is discordant with germline, which a read error may explain. This rearrangement joins TRBV20-1 to TRBJ1-1, with D perhaps TRBD1 (6 bases). This CDR3 region has 12 residues. The germline CDR1 and CDR2 sequences are DFQATT and SNEGSKA (reference sequence). CDR3 loop: CSAERGGGWAGF. In DNA, the CDR3 is TGCAGTGCTGAACGGGGCGGGGGCTGGGCTGGCTTT.

V and J are TRBV4-1 and TRBJ1-2; 8 positions agree with TRBD1. J was trimmed by 8 bases and V by 3 bases; bases with no gene match: 11. The CDR3 contains 15 residues. The germline V gene has CDR1 MGHRA and CDR2 YSYEKL. The CDR3 DNA reads as TGCGCCAGCAGCCACCGAGACAGGGGTGGCGGAGGCTACACCTTC. Amino acid sequence: CASSHRDRGGGGYTF.

This clonotype appeared a few times. This rearrangement joins TRBV7-6 to TRBJ2-3; 13 bases map to TRBD2. Germline CDR1 and CDR2: SGHVS and FNYEAQ. V gave up 5 bases and J gave up 4 bases; unmatched junction bases: 6. The CDR3 consists of 16 residues. The CDR3 DNA is TGTGCCAGCAGCCCACGACTAGCGGGGGGCGCAGATACGCAGTATTTT. Amino acids: CASSPRLAGGADTQYF.

The chain recombines TRBV20-1 with TRBJ1-1; no clear D gene. There are 11 residues in the CDR3. With 3 bases removed from V and 7 bases from J, the gap between germline ends came to 9 bases. Germline V CDR1 and CDR2: DFQATT, SNEGSKA (reference sequence). This chain's CDR3 is CSARRAGEAFF. The CDR3 DNA follows: TGCAGTGCTAGGCGCGCCGGTGAAGCTTTCTTT.

This clonotype was seen only a few times. J is TRBJ2-3 and V is TRBV27, with a tentative D call TRBD2 (6 bases). The germline V gene has CDR1 MNHEY and CDR2 SMNVEV (reference sequence). The CDR3 contains 14 residues. Trimming pared 1 base from V and 1 base from J, leaving 6 bases between. The CDR3 loop is CASSLWEGTDTQYF. The CDR3 DNA is TGTGCCAGCAGTTTATGGGAGGGCACAGATACGCAGTATTTT.

The rearrangement links TRBV27 to TRBJ1-6; 7 bases are a match to TRBD1. The V and J ends lost 5 bases and 7 bases, in that order; junction bases with no gene match: 5. Germline assignment: CDR1 MNHEY and CDR2 SMNVEV (reference sequence). The CDR3 runs 14 residues. The DNA for the CDR3 is TGTGCCAGCAGTCGGGACAGAAGCAATTCACCCCTCCACTTT. Translating it yields CASSRDRSNSPLHF.

This clonotype has only a few counts. This sequence joins TRBV12-5 and TRBJ1-5, with a weak D call TRBD1 (5 bases). The CDR3 consists of 16 residues. The germline V gene encodes CDR1 LGHNT and CDR2 FRNRAP. Deletions cut 7 bases from V and 2 bases from J, with 18 bases between. The CDR3 DNA sequence: TGTGCTAGTGTCTCTCAGGGTTCCCTCGGCAATCAGCCCCAGCATTTT. Its protein product is CASVSQGSLGNQPQHF.

The chain carries TRBV7-2 and TRBJ2-5, with 7 nucleotides matching TRBD1. The CDR3 covers 13 residues. J was trimmed by 5 bases and V by 1 base; bases with no gene match: 1. CDR1 is SGHTA, CDR2 FQGNSA, per germline. CDR3 protein: CASSLVTGETQYF. In DNA form, the CDR3 reads TGTGCCAGCAGCTTAGTGACAGGGGAGACCCAGTACTTC. The full variable domain, its missing parts supplied by reference TRBV7-2 and TRBJ2-5, is GAGVSQSPSNKVTEKGKDVELRCDPISGHTALYWYRQSLGQGLEFLIYFQGNSAPDKSGLPSDRFSAERTGGSVSTLTIQRTQQEDSAVYLCASSLVTGETQYFGPGTRLLVL.

This clonotype was counted between two and nine times. The CDR3 nucleotides are TGTGCCAGCGGGATACGGGGGACGGGACGTCGACAGCCCCAGCATTTT. It yields the protein CASGIRGTGRRQPQHF. This sequence joins TRBV12-3 or TRBV12-4 and TRBJ1-5; possible D gene TRBD1, 5 bases. CDR3 size: 16 residues. V was clipped by 8 bases and J by 7 bases, with 24 bases between them.

This sequence joins TRBV7-9 and TRBJ1-1; TRBD1 aligns across 7 bases. This CDR3 contains 12 residues. V was clipped by 5 bases and J by 8 bases; unmatched bases: 5. Germline CDR1 and CDR2: SEHNR and FQNEAQ (reference sequence). CDR3: CASSGDSREAFF. DNA of the CDR3: TGTGCCAGCAGCGGGGACAGTCGGGAAGCTTTCTTT.

The CDR3 DNA reads TGTGCCAGCTCTTCTAGCGCCCGCTACGAGCAGTACTTC. Its translation is CASSSSARYEQYF. This chain uses TRBV7-2 with TRBJ2-7, with a possible D match to TRBD2 (6 bases). Per the germline V gene, CDR1 is SGHTA and CDR2 is FQGNSA. The CDR3 spans 13 residues. V gave up 8 bases and J gave up 3 bases, with 14 bases separating them.

There are a few counts of this clonotype. The chain has TRBV4-3 and TRBJ2-7, with 11 bases fitting TRBD2. J lost 3 bases, V lost 3 bases, and 7 bases had no gene match. The CDR3 spans 16 residues. In germline, CDR1 is LGHNA, CDR2 YSLEER. The chain's CDR3 is CASSHSTSGKIYEQYF. The CDR3 coding sequence is TGCGCCAGCAGCCATTCGACTAGCGGGAAAATCTACGAGCAGTACTTC.

A few counts support this clonotype. This chain joins TRBV6-5 and TRBJ1-5; no definite D call. The CDR3 contains 12 residues. The V and J ends lost 8 bases and 5 bases respectively, with 10 bases between them. Germline V gene lookup returns CDR1 MNHEY and CDR2 SVGAGI. The CDR3 region has the DNA TGTGCCAGCGGGGTCCCGCATCAGCCCCAGCATTTT. Its translation is CASGVPHQPQHF.

The chain uses TRBV10-3 and TRBJ1-1; no definite D call. There are 13 residues in the CDR3. V lost 5 bases, J lost 5 bases, and 12 bases lay in between. Per the germline V gene, CDR1 is ENHRY and CDR2 is SYGVKD. The CDR3 bases are TGTGCCATCAGTAACGGGCCATGGACTGAAGCTTTCTTT. It specifies CAISNGPWTEAFF.

This sequence joins TRBV7-9 and TRBJ1-2; tentatively, D is TRBD1 (5 bases). This CDR3 has 15 amino acids. Trimming removed 5 bases at V and 3 bases at J, with 16 bases between. The germline V gene has CDR1 SEHNR and CDR2 FQNEAQ (reference sequence). The CDR3 DNA is TGTGCCAGCAGCCTTGGGACGGGGGTGGACTATGGCTACACCTTC. It is translated as CASSLGTGVDYGYTF.